These 26 T cell receptor beta chains were all obtained from the same sample, sequenced in a study of blood T cell repertoires in COVID-19 (dated by TCRdb to 2020 to 2022). Receptor amplification or capture employed the immunoSEQ multiplex PCR assay. The table was pulled from immuneACCESS by TCRdb, which kept in-frame rearrangements only. Such tables lose some clones; where checked, under half of the loss comes from unresolved V genes, and the rest has no known cause. The sample yields roughly 340,000 clones; about 87% were counted once. The top ten constitute around 6% of the sample. Material for sequencing was peripheral blood. All receptors derive from a woman between 50 and 59 years old with COVID-19, enrolled during active disease.

This rearrangement joins TRBV9 to TRBJ2-1; 10 bases are a match to TRBD2. Trimming cost V 6 bases and J 4 bases; bases outside gene matches: 10. The CDR3 runs to 16 residues. Germline V CDR1 and CDR2: SGDLS, YYNGEE. As DNA, the CDR3 is TGTGCCAGCAACCCGCTCCTAGCGGGAGAGTACAATGAGCAGTTCTTC. Translating it yields CASNPLLAGEYNEQFF.

V gene TRBV30 combines with J gene TRBJ1-5; D not certain. V gave up 2 bases and J gave up 3 bases, with 11 bases separating them. The CDR3 is 14 residues long. The germline gives CDR1 GTSNPN, CDR2 SVGIG (reference sequence). In DNA form, the CDR3 reads TGTGCCTGGAGTAATATTCAGATCAATCAGCCCCAGCATTTT. Translated: CAWSNIQINQPQHF.

The rearrangement links TRBV27 to TRBJ1-5; no clear D gene. Germline CDR1 and CDR2: MNHEY and SMNVEV (reference sequence). V lost 2 bases and J 0 bases, leaving 14 bases between the germline ends. The length of the CDR3 is 17 residues. The CDR3 DNA sequence: TGTGCCAGCAGTTTAACACAGCCACCTTATAGCAATCAGCCCCAGCATTTT. Protein: CASSLTQPPYSNQPQHF.

This rearrangement joins TRBV30 to TRBJ1-2; 8 bases map to TRBD1. The CDR3 has 15 residues. CDR1 and CDR2 from the germline V gene are GTSNPN and SVGIG (reference sequence). V was clipped by 2 bases and J by 6 bases; unmatched bases: 11. The CDR3, as DNA: TGTGCCTGGAGTACAAGTGGACAGGGCAAAGATGGCTACACCTTC. Protein: CAWSTSGQGKDGYTF.

The rearrangement joins TRBV3-1 (or the pseudogene TRBV3-2) to TRBJ1-4; 10 positions match TRBD1. This CDR3 is 15 amino acids long. V shed 6 bases and J 1 base; nucleotides not matched to a gene: 2. Per the germline V gene, CDR1 is LGHDT and CDR2 is YNNKEL (reference sequence). Here the CDR3 reads CASSDRGQTNEKLFF. The CDR3 DNA is TGTGCCAGCAGTGACAGGGGGCAAACTAATGAAAAACTGTTTTTT.

The rearrangement joins TRBV5-4 to TRBJ2-7, with 16 bases lining up with TRBD2. The V gene end was trimmed by 2 bases and the J gene end by 8 bases; junction bases not matched to a gene: 4. Germline V gene sequence: CDR1 SGHNT, CDR2 YYREEE (reference sequence). CDR3 size: 15 residues. CDR3 bases: TGTGCCAGCAGCTTCGGGACTAGCGGGAGGGCCCAGCAGTACTTC. This encodes CASSFGTSGRAQQYF.

This clone was recorded many times. The chain links TRBV25-1 to TRBJ2-1; 7 positions agree with TRBD1. Per the germline V gene, CDR1 is MGHDK and CDR2 is SYGVNS. The CDR3 runs to 18 residues. The V gene end was trimmed by 4 bases and the J gene end by 4 bases; junction bases not matched to a gene: 16. CDR3 residues: CASSAPTESGQRYNEQFF. The CDR3 DNA sequence: TGTGCCAGCAGTGCCCCGACCGAATCGGGACAGAGATACAATGAGCAGTTCTTC.

The rearrangement uses TRBV4-2 and TRBJ1-2; 7 positions match TRBD1. Per germline, CDR1 LGHNA and CDR2 YNFKEQ. V shed 4 bases, J shed 3 bases, and the junction held 8 bases outside the gene matches. The CDR3 has 15 amino acids. CDR3 region: CASSPARGQHYGYTF. Written as DNA, the CDR3 is TGTGCCAGCAGCCCCGCCCGGGGACAGCACTATGGCTACACCTTC.

The gene calls are TRBV3-1 (or the pseudogene TRBV3-2) and TRBJ1-1; the D gene is possibly TRBD1 (5 bases). V lost 3 bases and J lost 5, with 13 bases in between. Germline CDR1 is LGHDT and CDR2 is YNNKEL (reference sequence). This CDR3 region has 14 residues. The CDR3, as DNA: TGTGCCAGCAGCCATTCACAGGATAGGACTGAAGCTTTCTTT. The encoded protein is CASSHSQDRTEAFF.

This clone has just one count. CDR3 residues: CASSLIQGGEQYF. The CDR3, as DNA: TGTGCCAGCAGCTTGATCCAGGGAGGCGAGCAGTACTTC. This rearrangement joins TRBV7-2 to TRBJ2-7; maybe TRBD2 (6 bases). The CDR3 consists of 13 residues. V was pared by 3 bases and J by 6 bases, with 12 bases between. CDR1 is SGHTA, CDR2 FQGNSA, per germline.

V gene TRBV9 combines with J gene TRBJ2-5, with 10 bases aligning to TRBD2. The length of the CDR3 is 15 residues. Germline CDR1 and CDR2: SGDLS and YYNGEE. V lost 6 bases, J lost 6 bases, and 11 bases stayed unmatched. The CDR3 sequence: CASTPKAGGPQTQYF. The CDR3 nucleotides are TGTGCCAGCACCCCTAAAGCGGGAGGGCCGCAGACCCAGTACTTC.

The chain uses TRBV11-2 and TRBJ2-7, with no clear D. V dropped 2 bases and J dropped 2 bases, with 10 bases sitting between them. The germline V gene has CDR1 SGHAT and CDR2 FQNNGV. This CDR3 is 14 amino acids long. The CDR3 loop is CASSLYTSPYEQYF. CDR3 bases: TGTGCCAGCAGCTTATACACCTCACCCTACGAGCAGTACTTC. The full variable domain, in which reference TRBV11-2 and TRBJ2-7 provide the parts outside the CDR3, is EAGVAQSPRYKIIEKRQSVAFWCNPISGHATLYWYQQILGQGPKLLIQFQNNGVVDDSQLPKDRFSAERLKGVDSTLKIQPAKLEDSAVYLCASSLYTSPYEQYFGPGTRLTVT.

This chain uses TRBV6-5 with TRBJ2-7, with 8 bases lining up with TRBD1. V was pared by 6 bases and J by 6 bases, with 13 bases of the junction left unmatched. The V gene's germline CDR1 is MNHEY and CDR2 SVGAGI. There are 15 residues in the CDR3. CDR3 residues: CASRPPGTGPREQYF. The DNA of the CDR3 is TGTGCCAGCAGGCCCCCCGGGACAGGTCCCCGCGAGCAGTACTTC.

The chain joins TRBV9 to TRBJ2-7; 8 nucleotides agree with TRBD2. The CDR3 totals 14 residues. Germline V gene data show CDR1 as SGDLS and CDR2 as YYNGEE. With 4 bases clipped from V and 0 bases from J, the junction kept 3 bases outside the gene matches. CDR3 bases: TGTGCCAGCAGCTGGAGCGGGAGCTCCTACGAGCAGTACTTC. It specifies CASSWSGSSYEQYF.

This clone was seen only once. The V and J genes are TRBV15 and TRBJ2-3; 11 nucleotides line up with TRBD2. CDR1 and CDR2 (germline): LNHNV, YYDKDF (reference sequence). The CDR3 has 13 residues. J gave up 14 bases and V 3 bases, and 7 bases lay outside the gene matches. CDR3 DNA sequence: TGTGCCACCAGCAGCTATACTAGCGGGGGTTGGTATTTT. Amino acid sequence: CATSSYTSGGWYF.

This chain links TRBV3-1 (or the pseudogene TRBV3-2) with TRBJ1-1; no clear D. V was shortened by 6 bases and J by 0 bases, with 14 bases between the two germline ends. The germline gives CDR1 LGHDT, CDR2 YNNKEL (reference sequence). CDR3 length: 15 amino acids. As DNA, the CDR3 is TGTGCCAGCAGTGATCCCCGGGAGGTGAACACTGAAGCTTTCTTT. Translation: CASSDPREVNTEAFF.

The chain carries TRBV19 and TRBJ1-5; 9 positions match TRBD1. This CDR3 is 13 amino acids long. Looked up from germline, CDR1 is LNHDA and CDR2 is SQIVND (reference sequence). The ends lost 8 bases at V and 5 bases at J; junction bases unmatched: 4. The CDR3 DNA follows: TGTGCCAGTGGGGACAGGGTAGATCAGCCCCAGCATTTT. Translation gives CASGDRVDQPQHF.

V is TRBV7-2 and J is TRBJ1-2; 8 nucleotides align to TRBD1. Germline CDR1 SGHTA, CDR2 FQGNSA. The V gene end was trimmed by 6 bases and the J gene end by 3 bases; junction bases not matched to a gene: 6. There are 14 residues in the CDR3. The CDR3, as DNA: TGTGCCAGCAGAACAGGGGGTGGGGACTATGGCTACACCTTC. Protein: CASRTGGGDYGYTF.

J is TRBJ2-5 and V is TRBV24-1, with D possibly matching TRBD1 (5 bases). Trimming stripped 3 bases from V and 1 base from J, with 11 bases between. The germline V gene has CDR1 KGHDR and CDR2 SFDVKD. This CDR3 is built from 15 residues. The CDR3 DNA sequence: TGTGCCACCAGTGATACGAGACAGTTCCAAGAGACCCAGTACTTC. This translates into CATSDTRQFQETQYF.

This chain uses TRBV11-3 with TRBJ2-2, with 10 bases matching TRBD1. Germline V gene data show CDR1 as SGHNT and CDR2 as YENEEA. The CDR3 is 17 residues long. Trimming cost V 5 bases and J 7 bases; bases outside gene matches: 13. CDR3 in amino acids: CASSIGRGQGLGGELFF. Written as DNA, the CDR3 is TGTGCCAGCAGCATAGGGAGGGGACAGGGGCTTGGCGGGGAGCTGTTTTTT.

The chain couples TRBV3-1 (or the pseudogene TRBV3-2) to TRBJ2-5; 8 nucleotides match TRBD2. CDR1 is LGHDT and CDR2 is YNNKEL in the germline V gene (reference sequence). The CDR3 consists of 15 residues. With V trimmed by 1 base and J by 6 bases, 7 bases remained unmatched. The CDR3 protein is CASSQGGRRSKTQYF. Here the CDR3 DNA reads TGTGCCAGCAGCCAAGGCGGGAGGCGCTCTAAGACCCAGTACTTC.

This clone was seen a handful of times. V is TRBV6-1 and J is TRBJ1-6, with 7 bases matching TRBD1. The CDR3 totals 17 residues. After removal of 4 bases from V and 8 bases from J, the junction contained 14 bases not matched to a gene. Germline assignment: CDR1 MNHNS and CDR2 SASEGT. The CDR3 loop reads CASSGRFRGLMDSPLHF. CDR3 DNA: TGTGCCAGCAGTGGAAGGTTTAGGGGGCTAATGGATTCACCCCTCCACTTT.

The chain is built from TRBV3-1 (or the pseudogene TRBV3-2) and TRBJ1-2; 9 nucleotides line up with TRBD1. This CDR3 region has 11 residues. J gave up 12 bases and V 3 bases, and 2 bases lay outside the gene matches. The V gene's germline CDR1 is LGHDT and CDR2 YNNKEL (reference sequence). This chain's CDR3 is CASSQGQGDTF. As DNA, the CDR3 is TGTGCCAGCAGCCAGGGACAGGGTGACACCTTC.

The chain uses TRBV19 and TRBJ2-2; 7 nucleotides match TRBD1. Germline V gives CDR1 LNHDA, CDR2 SQIVND (reference sequence). V was pared by 3 bases and J by 0 bases, with 4 bases of the junction left unmatched. The CDR3 is made up of 16 amino acids. Written as DNA, the CDR3 is TGTGCCAGTAGTATCGGACAGGTCGCGAACACCGGGGAGCTGTTTTTT. Translation gives CASSIGQVANTGELFF.

The chain couples TRBV9 to TRBJ1-2; 7 positions agree with TRBD1. The CDR3 runs 16 residues. Germline V gives CDR1 SGDLS, CDR2 YYNGEE. Losses at the gene ends were 3 bases for V and 4 bases for J; bases not matched to a gene: 12. The CDR3 is CASSATPQGEVYGYTF. As DNA, the CDR3 is TGTGCCAGCAGCGCAACCCCTCAGGGGGAGGTCTATGGCTACACCTTC.

V and J are TRBV27 and TRBJ2-3; 7 positions match TRBD1. The ends lost 4 bases at V and 9 bases at J; junction bases unmatched: 4. There are 12 residues in the CDR3. CDR1 is MNHEY and CDR2 is SMNVEV in the germline V gene (reference sequence). The CDR3 DNA reads as TGTGCCAGCAGTTCGACAGGGAACACGCAGTATTTT. Translating it yields CASSSTGNTQYF.